One TCR beta chain is described in this entry. The data belong to a study of T cell responses to AZD1222 COVID-19 vaccine. This CDR3 spans 16 amino acids. The germline gives CDR1 LGHDT, CDR2 YNNKEL (reference sequence). J lost 0 bases, V lost 5 bases, and 3 bases had no gene match. TCRdb's copy holds only in-frame clones and misses some; the assay was immunoSEQ multiplex PCR. The sample yields about 120,000 clones, approximately 85% seen once. Specimen: peripheral blood, collected on day 0 of MenACWY control vaccination. This clonotype was sampled from an adult in good health. The gene calls are TRBV3-1 (or the pseudogene TRBV3-2) and TRBJ2-5; 13 bases are shared with TRBD2. The CDR3 reads CASSSTSGGNQETQYF. The CDR3 nucleotides are TGTGCCAGCAGCTCGACTAGCGGGGGGAACCAAGAGACCCAGTACTTC.